This T cell receptor (beta chain) comes out of a study of T cell responses to AZD1222 COVID-19 vaccine (dated by TCRdb to the early 2020s). In the study overall: Because spike-specific TCR depth and breadth did not differ between the two schedules, AZD1222 recipients who got a second dose at roughly 4 weeks were pooled with those who got a second dose at roughly 12 weeks. TCR sequencing covered more than 230 trial participants: 200 to 210 given two doses of AZD1222 and about 26 given two doses of MenACWY control vaccine. Trial participants were enrolled by age into 18-55, 56-69 and 70-plus year subgroups, with approximately 160, 26 and 62 TCR-sequenced participants respectively. The investigation overall reported the following: Most participants were white British and females outnumbered males, and the authors suggested that clonal diversity may have been underestimated. After two AZD1222 doses, both the breadth and the depth of spike-specific TCRs were significantly higher than at day 0 and than in MenACWY recipients. No day 14 peak-response samples were available, so repertoires were characterized only after the peak T cell response. Only a handful of AZD1222 recipients were SARS-CoV-2 seropositive at baseline, limiting conclusions about previously exposed vaccinees. Vaccine-associated CD4 TCRs spanned the whole spike protein, with dominant responses in regions 160-218 and 743-854. In the small 56-69-year group, the increase in depth fell short of significance, most likely because of low power. Epitopes outside the regions mutated in the B.1.351 and B.1.1.7 variants were reportedly recognized by nearly half of the unique spike-specific TCRs.

The CDR3 regions of human TCRbeta chains were analyzed by immunosequencing. The authors' pipeline ran thus. TCRs in the repertoires were matched against a reference library of SARS-CoV-2-specific TCRs that had been generated with the MIRA antigen-specificity platform. Breadth was defined as the fraction of unique TCRs that were SARS-CoV-2-associated, and depth was defined as the fraction of total T cells that were SARS-CoV-2-associated. Using the MIRA data, each spike-specific TCR was assigned both to the spike region to which the TCR was reactive and to a CD4 or CD8 class. Log10-transformed breadth and depth values were compared by one-way ANOVA with Sidak's multiple comparisons tests. TCRdb provides this immuneACCESS table in a form limited to in-frame rearrangements. Some clones are lacking; in checked studies, under half of them reflect an unresolved V gene, and why the rest are absent is not known. That table gives V, J and clone size, and the DNA gave D and trimming. The sample profile shows 84,000 or so clones; over 80% of them were found once. The ten largest clones capture roughly 15% of the sample.

According to the study, the label for this sample's time point signals: baseline before first vaccination. Vaccinee samples were obtained from the UK trials COV001 and COV002, which included a single-blind randomized controlled phase 2/3 trial of AZD1222 (ChAdOx1 nCoV-19) in healthy adults. For TCRbeta chain sequencing, PBMC samples from trial participants were taken at day 0 and at day 28 after the second dose. Including cysteine and phenylalanine, the CDR3 has 15 amino acids. Only the CDR3 DNA is retained, 45 bases long and in frame from the first base. From a lookup of the germline V gene, CDR1 and CDR2 are MNHEY and SVGAGI. Trimming accounts for 4 bases at V and 7 bases at J, while the number of junction bases matched to no gene is 6. In regard to this clone: Its specific antigen is unknown. Per-base qualities were not stored, and no clone one base away is much larger.

The chain is made from TRBV6-5 and TRBJ1-6, with TRBD1 identical over 8 junction bases. Source: peripheral blood, taken on day 0 of AZD1222 vaccination. This clonotype was obtained from an adult in good health. In nucleotide form, the sequence is TGTGCCAGCAGTTGGTCCGGGACAGGAAATTCACCCCTCCACTTT. It translates as CASSWSGTGNSPLHF.